This T cell receptor beta chain appears in the sequencing data of a study of long-term antiretroviral therapy in people with HIV. V shed 4 bases, J shed 4 bases, and the junction held 9 bases outside the gene matches. This CDR3 contains 16 residues. Germline CDR1 SGDLS, CDR2 YYNGEE. Study-wide results and limits: Dominating the repertoire at all time points were the clones that expanded before ART.

With survey level as its setting, the immunoSEQ assay was v3.0. Profiling relied on immunoSEQ multiplex PCR, and the TCRdb table lists in-frame clones only, not all of them. The sample includes approximately 24,000 clones, roughly 79% of them seen just once. As concerns this clone: The antigen is undetermined.

The specimen was unsorted PBMCs, collected 2.1 years after starting antiretroviral therapy. V gene TRBV9 combines with J gene TRBJ2-1, with 9 bases that match TRBD2. This clonotype was obtained from a man aged 25 to 45 with HIV. The CDR3 nucleotides are TGTGCCAGCAGCCCAAACAGCGGGGGGCCTTACAATGAGCAGTTCTTC. It is translated as CASSPNSGGPYNEQFF.